The rows below give T cell receptor beta chains drawn from one sample of a study of cytomegalovirus exposure and HLA in healthy donors. Here immunoSEQ multiplex PCR was the method, and the copy in TCRdb shows in-frame clones only, minus some. The sample includes roughly 180,000 clones, about three quarters of them seen just once. The sequencing sample was made of PBMCs. The source of these receptors is a man aged 18 to 29 in good health and CMV-seronegative. The CDR3 runs from the conserved cysteine through the conserved F or W. The D gene is left open where the match is weak. Size is stated for part of the rows, as once, few or many counts, or as a class when the clone is expanded.

-	TRBV7-9	-	TRBJ2-1	TGTGCCAGCAGCTCCGGTAGCTCCTACAATGAGCAGTTCTTC	CASSSGSSYNEQFF
few	TRBV20-1	-	TRBJ2-1	TGCAGTGCTATAACTCGTGTTGAGCAGTTCTTC	CSAITRVEQFF
-	TRBV9	-	TRBJ2-3	TGTGCCAGCAGCGCTCGGGACTCTCCGTCCGCAGATACGCAGTATTTT	CASSARDSPSADTQYF
-	TRBV1	-	TRBJ2-3	TGCACCAGCAGCCAAGAGGTCAAGCCGTATTTT	CTSSQEVKPYF
-	TRBV7-3	-	TRBJ1-6	TGTGCCAGCAGCTTAACCGGGGGACCAGGAAGTTCACCCCTCCACTTT	CASSLTGGPGSSPLHF
-	TRBV7-3	TRBD1	TRBJ1-1	TGTGCCAGCAGCCCGAGGGGACAGTACACTGAAGCTTTCTTT	CASSPRGQYTEAFF
-	TRBV6-1	-	TRBJ2-7	TGTGCCAGCGGTGGGCTTCCGTCCTACGAGCAGTACTTC	CASGGLPSYEQYF
-	TRBV9	-	TRBJ1-3	TGTGCCAGCAGCGAACCGGCTCCCGGGGTAAGCTCTGGAAACACCATATATTTT	CASSEPAPGVSSGNTIYF
-	TRBV6-1	TRBD1	TRBJ1-1	TGTGCCAGCACCGGACAGGGGATGAACACTGAAGCTTTCTTT	CASTGQGMNTEAFF
-	TRBV30	TRBD2	TRBJ2-2	TGTGCCTGGAGCCCATACGTAGCGGGCACCGGGGAGCTGTTTTTT	CAWSPYVAGTGELFF
-	TRBV30	-	TRBJ2-7	TGTGCCTGGAGTGTAGGGTCCTCTCGGGGGTACGAGCAGTACTTC	CAWSVGSSRGYEQYF
-	TRBV7-9	TRBD1	TRBJ2-2	TGTGCCAGCAAGGATCAGGGGGCGTACACCGGGGAGCTGTTTTTT	CASKDQGAYTGELFF
-	TRBV30	TRBD1	TRBJ1-2	TGTGCCTGGAGTGAAATGGACAGGGGGTACGGCTACACCTTC	CAWSEMDRGYGYTF
-	TRBV18	-	TRBJ1-1	TGTGCCAGCTCACGGGGGGTTAGGGCTGAAGCTTTCTTT	CASSRGVRAEAFF
-	TRBV10-3	-	TRBJ1-1	TGTGCCATCAGGTTCGGGGACACTGAAGCTTTCTTT	CAIRFGDTEAFF
once	TRBV27	-	TRBJ1-4	TGTGCCAGCAGACGCTATGGTGCGTGGGGCTCTGAAAAACTGTTTTTT	CASRRYGAWGSEKLFF
-	TRBV30	TRBD2	TRBJ2-7	TGTGCCTGGAGAACTAGCGTGATACGGAGCTCCTACGAGCAGTACTTC	CAWRTSVIRSSYEQYF
-	TRBV28	TRBD1	TRBJ1-1	TGTGCCAGCAGTTTCGGGACAGTAATGAACACTGAAGCTTTCTTT	CASSFGTVMNTEAFF
-	TRBV28	TRBD2	TRBJ2-1	TGTGCCAGCAACCTAGGGGAGCGGGGGCCCAGCTCCTACAATGAGCAGTTCTTC	CASNLGERGPSSYNEQFF
-	TRBV6-5	-	TRBJ2-7	TGTGCCAGCAGTTACTCGCGTGAGGGAGCCAAGTACTTC	CASSYSREGAKYF
-	TRBV5-6	TRBD1	TRBJ2-7	TGTGCCAGCAGCTTTACCGGGACAGGGAGGAATACGTACTTC	CASSFTGTGRNTYF
-	TRBV10-2	-	TRBJ1-5	TGCGCCAGCAGTGATCCGGGGTATAGCAATCAGCCCCAGCATTTT	CASSDPGYSNQPQHF
-	TRBV19	-	TRBJ1-4	TGTGCCAGTAGTATTCAGGGGACAACTAATGAAAAACTGTTTTTT	CASSIQGTTNEKLFF
-	TRBV6-5	-	TRBJ2-7	TGTGCCAGCAGTTACTCCCGGGATACCTACGAGCAGTACTTC	CASSYSRDTYEQYF
-	TRBV30	-	TRBJ2-1	TGTGTGGGGACTCACCCCAATGAGCAGTTCTTC	CVGTHPNEQFF
once	TRBV30	-	TRBJ2-7	TGTGCCTGGAGACCCTACAGGTACGAGCAGTACTTC	CAWRPYRYEQYF
once	TRBV30	-	TRBJ2-2	TGTGCCTGGACCCCCTGGGGCAGCCTAAGGGACACCGGGGAGCTGTTTTTT	CAWTPWGSLRDTGELFF
-	TRBV5-1	TRBD1	TRBJ1-2	TGCGCCAGCAGCGGACTGACAGGGTTTAAGGGCTACACCTTC	CASSGLTGFKGYTF
few	TRBV5-1	TRBD2	TRBJ2-1	TGCGCCAGCAGCGGGTCGGGGGGAGTCCTCTACAATGAGCAGTTCTTC	CASSGSGGVLYNEQFF
-	TRBV6-6	TRBD1	TRBJ2-7	TGTGCCAGCAGTCCACCGGGACAGAGTTACGAGCAGTACTTC	CASSPPGQSYEQYF
-	TRBV19	-	TRBJ2-2	TGTGCCAGTAGGAAGGGGCACACCGGGGAGCTGTTTTTT	CASRKGHTGELFF
-	TRBV28	-	TRBJ2-7	TGTGCCAGCCACCGTAGAGGCAGGGGGCAGTACTTC	CASHRRGRGQYF
-	TRBV10-3	TRBD1	TRBJ2-7	TGTGCCATCAGGGGGACAGGGGTACTCTACGAGCAGTACTTC	CAIRGTGVLYEQYF
-	TRBV13	TRBD2	TRBJ2-7	TGTGCCAGCAGCTCGAGAGCGGGAGGGCCCTACGAGCAGTACTTC	CASSSRAGGPYEQYF
-	TRBV5-1	-	TRBJ1-5	TGCGCCAGCAGCTTGGCAGGGGTAAGCAATCAGCCCCAGCATTTT	CASSLAGVSNQPQHF
-	TRBV6-5	-	TRBJ2-7	TGTGCCAGCAGTAGAGGATTCGAGCAGTACTTC	CASSRGFEQYF
-	TRBV28	TRBD1	TRBJ2-6	TGTGCCAGCAGCTCGACAGGGTCCGTTTCTGGGGCCAACGTCCTGACTTTC	CASSSTGSVSGANVLTF
-	TRBV2	TRBD2	TRBJ2-3	TGTGCCAGCAGTATAGCGGGGGGAGCAGATACGCAGTATTTT	CASSIAGGADTQYF
-	TRBV4-2	-	TRBJ2-6	TGTGCCAGCAGCGTTGGGGCAGGGAGGCGTGAAGGGGCCAACGTCCTGACTTTC	CASSVGAGRREGANVLTF
-	TRBV28	-	TRBJ1-5	TGTGCCAGTAGCGGTGGAAGAGGCAATCAGCCCCAGCATTTT	CASSGGRGNQPQHF
-	TRBV4-1	TRBD2	TRBJ2-7	TGCGCCAGCAGCCACGCCGGGACTAGCGGCTACGAGCAGTACTTC	CASSHAGTSGYEQYF
-	TRBV13	TRBD2	TRBJ2-2	TGTGCCAGCAGCCTAACAGCCCGCCTGGGACTAGCGAACACCGGGGAGCTGTTTTTT	CASSLTARLGLANTGELFF
-	TRBV15	-	TRBJ2-7	TGTGCCACCAGCACGCAATTTGGGGGGAACTCCTACGAGCAGTACTTC	CATSTQFGGNSYEQYF
-	TRBV6-5	-	TRBJ2-1	TGTGCCAGCAGTTCTAGCGTTAAAGAGCAGTTCTTC	CASSSSVKEQFF
-	TRBV28	TRBD1	TRBJ1-1	TGTGCCAGCAGTCCGATAGACAGGGTTGGGGCTTTCTTT	CASSPIDRVGAFF
-	TRBV6-5	-	TRBJ1-1	TGTGCCAGCAGCTGGGGCGGGGCGGCGAACACTGAAGCTTTCTTT	CASSWGGAANTEAFF
few	TRBV10-3	TRBD1	TRBJ2-5	TGTGCCATCAGGGGGACAGCCCAAGAGACCCAGTACTTC	CAIRGTAQETQYF
-	TRBV9	-	TRBJ2-1	TGTGCCAGCAGCGTAGGATCTTCGGGGGAGCAGTTCTTC	CASSVGSSGEQFF
-	TRBV9	-	TRBJ2-3	TGTGCCAGCAGCGTAGAGGCGGGGGCTAGCACAGATACGCAGTATTTT	CASSVEAGASTDTQYF
-	TRBV5-4	-	TRBJ2-7	TGTGCCAGCAGCTACGGTTACGACGAGCAGTACTTC	CASSYGYDEQYF
-	TRBV15	-	TRBJ1-6	TGTGCCACCAGCAGAGTACAAGGGGCAGGTAATTCACCCCTCCACTTT	CATSRVQGAGNSPLHF